This T cell receptor beta chain was captured in a study of identical twins. Per germline, CDR1 SGHTA and CDR2 FQGNSA. V was trimmed by 1 base and J by 7 bases, leaving 10 bases between them. The CDR3 is 14 residues long. TCRdb passed the 5' RACE reads through MiXCR, listing each CDR3 protein once. The table records about 240,000 distinct CDR3 sequences, over 9.5% of them present only once. The table lists this clonotype with a few counts. The sequencing input was memory T cells sorted from blood. The clonotype originates from a man aged 45-65 years in good health. The chain employs TRBV7-2 and TRBJ2-2; D unresolved. The CDR3 nucleotides read TGTGCCAGCAGCTTAGTGGGCGGAAGCGGGGAGCTGTTTTTT. Translated: CASSLVGGSGELFF. Using reference TRBV7-2 and TRBJ2-2 for the parts outside the CDR3, the full variable domain is GAGVSQSPSNKVTEKGKDVELRCDPISGHTALYWYRQSLGQGLEFLIYFQGNSAPDKSGLPSDRFSAERTGGSVSTLTIQRTQQEDSAVYLCASSLVGGSGELFFGEGSRLTVL.